These 24 T cell receptor beta chains were all obtained from the same sample, sequenced in a study of prognosis after radiotherapy for stage I lung cancer. Amplification of the TCR beta CDR3 (from genomic DNA) was done by two-round multiplex PCR. First-round PCR employed TRBV- and TRBJ-specific primers for each gene. TCRdb reprocessed the multiplex PCR reads with MiXCR, giving one entry per CDR3 protein. The table has about 20,000 distinct CDR3 sequences, 40% seen once. The material was PBMCs, obtained before or after stereotactic body radiation therapy (not recorded which). All receptors come from a donor over 45 with non-small cell lung cancer.

This clonotype was recorded many times. The rearrangement links TRBV20-1 to TRBJ2-7; possibly TRBD1 for D (6 bases). Looked up from germline, CDR1 is DFQATT and CDR2 is SNEGSKA (reference sequence). Trimming took 0 bases from V and 1 from J, leaving 13 bases between them. This CDR3 contains 15 residues. The CDR3 nucleotides are TGCAGTGCTAGAGATCTTACCCAGGGGTCCTACGAGCAGTACTTC. It codes for CSARDLTQGSYEQYF.

In the case of this clonotype: This may stem from a read error, because a much larger clone lies one nucleotide away. The chain carries TRBV6-4 and TRBJ1-5; D call uncertain. From germline, CDR1 is MRHNA and CDR2 SNTAGT. This CDR3 is 16 amino acids long. CDR3 coding DNA: TGTGCCAGCAGCGGCCTCGGCCTACAAGAGAATCAGCCCCTGCATTTT. Its translation: CASSGLGLQENQPLHF.

J is TRBJ1-1 and V is TRBV5-1; D gene ambiguous. V was clipped by 3 bases and J by 5 bases, with 11 bases between them. Germline loops: CDR1 SGHRS, CDR2 YFSETQ. The CDR3 covers 13 residues. The CDR3 loop reads CASSSTDGTEAFF. The CDR3 nucleotides read TGCGCCAGCAGCTCTACGGACGGGACTGAAGCTTTCTTT.

The J gene is TRBJ2-1, the V gene TRBV27; TRBD2 might be the D (5 bases). This CDR3 has 15 residues. Deletions cut 3 bases from V and 6 bases from J, with 15 bases between. Germline CDR1 is MNHEY and CDR2 is SMNVEV (reference sequence). In nucleotides, the CDR3 is TGTGCCAGCAGTTTGCGGGCGTTATACCTCAATGAGCAGTTCTTC. Protein: CASSLRALYLNEQFF.

The rearrangement uses TRBV12-3 or TRBV12-4 and TRBJ2-3; 8 bases are a match to TRBD2. The CDR3 totals 14 residues. The junction had 13 bases not matched to a gene; V was cut back by 9 bases and J by 8 bases. CDR3 amino acids: CASIVSGGPSTQYF. CDR3 DNA sequence: TGTGCCAGTATTGTATCGGGAGGGCCGAGTACGCAGTATTTT.

V and J are TRBV6-2 or TRBV6-3 and TRBJ1-1; unclear D gene. In germline, CDR1 is MNHEY, CDR2 SVGEGT. V was pared by 5 bases and J by 1 base, with 14 bases between. The CDR3 is made up of 15 amino acids. CDR3 nucleotide sequence: TGTGCCAGCAGTAGAGGGTTAGAGGGGAACACTGAAGCTTTCTTT. Encoded protein: CASSRGLEGNTEAFF.

This clonotype has more than one count but fewer than ten. A single base separates this from a much larger clone, so it may be a read error. The gene calls are TRBV29-1 and TRBJ2-7; TRBD2 aligns across 14 bases. The CDR3 runs to 13 residues. Germline V CDR1 and CDR2: SQVTM, ANQGSEA. With V trimmed by 8 bases and J by 6 bases, 6 bases remained unmatched. CDR3 amino acids: CSFGTSGRSEQYF. The CDR3 DNA follows: TGCAGCTTTGGGACTAGCGGGAGAAGCGAGCAGTACTTC.

As concerns this clonotype: This likely came from a read error, as a far larger clone is one base away. The chain combines TRBV6-2 or TRBV6-3 with TRBJ2-4; D call uncertain. Looked up from germline, CDR1 is MNHEY and CDR2 is SVGEGT. V gave up 4 bases and J gave up 13 bases, with 23 bases separating them. The CDR3 covers 15 residues. The CDR3 bases are TGTGCCAGCAGTTTAAAAGGCCTCGCCTACAATGAGCAGTACTTC. Amino acid sequence: CASSLKGLAYNEQYF.

The V call is TRBV5-1, the J call TRBJ2-7; a possible D gene is TRBD2 (5 bases). V was pared by 0 bases and J by 5 bases, with 12 bases between. CDR1 and CDR2 from the germline V gene are SGHRS and YFSETQ. The CDR3 is 14 amino acids. This chain's CDR3 is CASSLAGLAHEQYF. The CDR3 DNA is TGCGCCAGCAGCTTGGCCGGCCTAGCCCACGAGCAGTACTTC. Variable domain in full (rest from reference TRBV5-1 and TRBJ2-7): KAGVTQTPRYLIKTRGQQVTLSCSPISGHRSVSWYQQTPGQGLQFLFEYFSETQRNKGNFPGRFSGRQFSNSRSEMNVSTLELGDSALYLCASSLAGLAHEQYFGPGTRLTVT.

The chain uses TRBV12-3 or TRBV12-4 and TRBJ1-5; no reliable D call. This CDR3 is built from 14 residues. The V end lost 0 bases, the J end lost 4 bases, and 7 bases lay between the germline ends. The CDR3 coding sequence is TGTGCCAGCAGTTTAGCAGGAACAAATCAGCCCCAGCATTTT. It codes for CASSLAGTNQPQHF.

At least ten counts were recorded for this clonotype. V gene TRBV11-1 combines with J gene TRBJ1-1; 10 bases map to TRBD1. Unmatched junction bases numbered 8, after V lost 4 bases and J lost 6 bases. Germline CDR1 reads SGHAT; CDR2 reads FQDESV (reference sequence). This CDR3 is built from 15 residues. The CDR3 spells CASSSTMDRGSEAFF. CDR3 nucleotide sequence: TGTGCCAGCAGCTCAACTATGGACAGGGGGTCTGAAGCTTTCTTT.

The table lists this clonotype with many counts. The V gene is TRBV28, the J gene TRBJ2-1; 12 bases align to TRBD2. CDR1 is MDHEN, CDR2 SYDVKM, per germline. The CDR3 contains 14 residues. With V trimmed by 6 bases and J by 7 bases, 4 bases remained unmatched. This CDR3 reads CASSLGLAGNEQFF. For the CDR3, the DNA is TGTGCCAGCAGCTTAGGACTAGCGGGGAATGAGCAGTTCTTC.

This chain connects TRBV7-9 to TRBJ1-4; 9 nucleotides align to TRBD1. The CDR3 covers 16 residues. Germline V CDR1 and CDR2: SEHNR, FQNEAQ (reference sequence). The ends lost 5 bases at V and 5 bases at J; junction bases unmatched: 9. The CDR3 DNA reads TGTGCCAGCAGCCGAATAGGGACAGGGAAAAATGAAAAACTGTTTTTT. It is translated as CASSRIGTGKNEKLFF.

The chain uses TRBV10-3 and TRBJ1-5; D is possibly TRBD1 (5 bases). Germline loops: CDR1 ENHRY, CDR2 SYGVKD. The CDR3 sequence is 14 residues long. Trimming took 6 bases from V and 3 from J, leaving 12 bases between them. The CDR3 DNA sequence: TGTGCCATCAGCCCGGGGGGGAACAATCAGCCCCAGCATTTT. It specifies CAISPGGNNQPQHF.

The chain's CDR3 is CASRISTDTQYF. The CDR3 DNA reads as TGCGCCAGCAGGATTAGCACAGATACGCAGTATTTT. The chain uses TRBV10-1 and TRBJ2-3; D is uncertain. Germline V CDR1 and CDR2: WNHNN, SYGVQD (reference sequence). The CDR3 has 12 amino acids. Trimming removed 6 bases from V and 0 bases from J, with 4 bases in between.

This clonotype is labeled as medium-sized. The chain joins TRBV20-1 to TRBJ2-6; D not resolved. V lost 4 bases to trimming and J lost 0 bases, with 4 bases between them. The CDR3 loop spans 13 amino acids. Germline V gene lookup returns CDR1 DFQATT and CDR2 SNEGSKA (reference sequence). Here the CDR3 reads CSAINSGANVLTF. CDR3 coding DNA: TGCAGTGCTATAAACTCTGGGGCCAACGTCCTGACTTTC.

Many counts were recorded for this clonotype. V usage is TRBV5-4 and J usage is TRBJ2-2; tentatively, D is TRBD2 (6 bases). V lost 4 bases, J lost 4 bases, and 11 bases lay in between. There are 14 residues in the CDR3. In germline, CDR1 is SGHNT, CDR2 YYREEE (reference sequence). DNA for the CDR3: TGTGCCAGCAGCGGGACGGGAGCCACCGGGGAGCTGTTTTTT. Amino acids: CASSGTGATGELFF. Filled out from reference TRBV5-4 and TRBJ2-2, the complete variable domain reads ETGVTQSPTHLIKTRGQQVTLRCSSQSGHNTVSWYQQALGQGPQFIFQYYREEENGRGNFPPRFSGLQFPNYSSELNVNALELDDSALYLCASSGTGATGELFFGEGSRLTVL.

In this sample, this clonotype turned up many times. The chain uses TRBV7-3 and TRBJ2-1; 10 nucleotides match TRBD1. J lost 5 bases, V lost 3 bases, and 10 bases had no gene match. This CDR3 comprises 17 residues. From germline, CDR1 is SGHTA and CDR2 FQGTGA. CDR3 sequence (DNA): TGTGCCAGCAGCTTGACATTTACAGGGACAGGGGACAATGAGCAGTTCTTC. Its translation: CASSLTFTGTGDNEQFF.

This clonotype was seen repeatedly, ten times or more. CDR3 sequence: CASFEGVYGYTF. CDR3 nucleotides: TGTGCCAGCTTCGAAGGAGTTTATGGCTACACCTTC. The V and J genes are TRBV2 and TRBJ1-2; D remains unclear. CDR1 is SNHLY, CDR2 FYNNEI, per germline. Trimming stripped 8 bases from V and 5 bases from J, with 12 bases between. CDR3 length equals 12 residues.

Details on this clonotype: An end of the junction differs from the germline gene, which may be a read error. This rearrangement joins TRBV29-1 to TRBJ2-3; 7 bases align to TRBD2. The CDR3 sequence is 13 residues long. Germline V gene data show CDR1 as SQVTM and CDR2 as ANQGSEA. CDR3 coding DNA: TGCAGCGTTGTAAAGCGGGGAGCAGATACGAAGTATTTT. This sequence encodes CSVVKRGADTKYF.

This clonotype has at least ten counts. This sequence joins TRBV6-1 and TRBJ2-5; TRBD1 or TRBD2 may be the D gene (6 bases each). Germline loops: CDR1 MNHNS, CDR2 SASEGT. CDR3 length equals 14 residues. The V gene lost 9 bases and the J gene lost 4 bases, with 18 bases spanning the gap. The CDR3 coding sequence is TGTGCCAGTACTCGACAGGCCGGGGGAGAGACCCAGTACTTC. As protein: CASTRQAGGETQYF.

Regarding this clonotype: The germline gene is not matched at one end of the junction; a read error may be the cause. The gene calls are TRBV12-3 or TRBV12-4 and TRBJ2-1, with a tentative D call TRBD2 (6 bases). The CDR3 runs 13 residues. CDR3 residues: CASSLADYYEQFF. The CDR3 coding sequence is TGTGCCAGCAGTTTAGCGGACTACTATGAGCAGTTCTTC.

This clonotype was detected many times. The chain employs TRBV5-8 and TRBJ1-5; no clear D gene. The CDR3 runs to 18 residues. V lost 4 bases and J 2 bases, leaving 22 bases between the germline ends. The germline CDR1 and CDR2 sequences are SGHTS and YDEGEE. This chain's CDR3 is CASSPSSGRGGGNQPQHF. Here the CDR3 DNA reads TGTGCCAGCAGCCCTTCTTCCGGGCGAGGAGGTGGCAATCAGCCCCAGCATTTT.

Notes on this clonotype: This may be a read error, as it is one base from a much larger clone. The rearrangement links TRBV6-9 to TRBJ2-5, with 11 bases lining up with TRBD1. CDR1 is MNHGY, CDR2 SVAAGI, per germline. Trimming at V came to 3 bases and at J to 5 bases, leaving 8 bases not matched to a gene. CDR3 length: 16 amino acids. CDR3 loop: CASSYSQDRGRETQYF. The CDR3 coding sequence is TGTGCCAGCAGTTACTCTCAGGACAGGGGGCGGGAGACCCAGTACTTC.